The T cell receptor (beta chain) described here comes from a study of early T cells in non-severe SARS-CoV-2 infection. As for the study in general: The sequenced material was bulk RNA from unsorted whole blood, and its chains were unpaired.

With 3 bases removed from V and 4 bases from J, the gap between germline ends came to 15 bases. Looked up from germline, CDR1 is DFQATT and CDR2 is SNEGSKA (reference sequence). The CDR3 loop spans 14 amino acids. Unique molecular identifiers (one per individual cDNA molecule) were attached. TCRdb called the 5' RACE reads again in MiXCR, with one record for every CDR3 protein. The data show 68,000 or so distinct CDR3 sequences, about a tenth seen once. Study-wide points: Sequences matched to VDJdb favored anti-spike CD8 responses, while private and CD4 specificities were missed.

This clonotype was counted at least ten times. Its antigen is currently unknown. The genes are TRBV20-1 and TRBJ2-5; weak D call: TRBD1 (5 bases). The TCR was taken from an adult who was a healthcare worker with PCR-confirmed SARS-CoV-2 infection or an uninfected control (not recorded which). Specimen: whole blood. The CDR3, as DNA: TGCAGTGCTAGTCCTCAGGGTAGTGGAGAGACCCAGTACTTC. Translating gives CSASPQGSGETQYF.